These 5 T cell receptor beta chains share one sample of origin, sequenced in a study of cytomegalovirus exposure and HLA in healthy donors. The PCR used 60 Vbeta and 13 Jbeta primers. Profiling relied on immunoSEQ multiplex PCR, and the TCRdb table lists in-frame clones only, not all of them. The table lists over 200,000 clones, more than 75% of them singletons. The sample comprised PBMCs. Receptors were obtained from a male donor in good health and CMV-seronegative.

The CDR3 DNA reads as TGCGCCAGCAGCTCGGGACTAGCGGGAGTCTCCCCAGGTACGCAGTATTTT. Protein sequence: CASSSGLAGVSPGTQYF. This chain joins TRBV5-1 and TRBJ2-3; TRBD2 matches at 14 bases. The V segment lost 3 bases and the J segment 8 bases; nucleotides outside the gene matches: 11. The CDR3 is 17 amino acids. The V gene's germline CDR1 is SGHRS and CDR2 YFSETQ.

The CDR3 spells CASSPRESGQRNQPQHF. In DNA form, the CDR3 reads TGTGCCAGCTCACCACGAGAATCGGGACAGCGCAATCAGCCCCAGCATTTT. V usage is TRBV18 and J usage is TRBJ1-5; the match to TRBD1 covers 7 bases. V gave up 1 base and J gave up 2 bases; unmatched junction bases: 8. This CDR3 is built from 17 residues. Germline lookup yields CDR1 KGHSH and CDR2 LQKENI.

The rearrangement links TRBV4-1 to TRBJ2-1, with 12 bases aligning to TRBD2. Trimming at V came to 3 bases and at J to 6 bases, leaving 6 bases not matched to a gene. Germline lookup yields CDR1 MGHRA and CDR2 YSYEKL. The CDR3 length is 16 residues. CDR3 residues: CASSQTGLAGINEQFF. In nucleotides, the CDR3 is TGCGCCAGCAGCCAGACGGGACTAGCGGGTATCAATGAGCAGTTCTTC.

This chain joins TRBV28 and TRBJ1-5; no firm D call. This CDR3 region has 15 residues. The germline V gene encodes CDR1 MDHEN and CDR2 SYDVKM. V was trimmed by 6 bases and J by 0 bases, leaving 12 bases between them. For the CDR3, the DNA is TGTGCCAGCAGCCTACCCCCGAATAGCAATCAGCCCCAGCATTTT. Amino acid sequence: CASSLPPNSNQPQHF. Using reference TRBV28 and TRBJ1-5 for the parts outside the CDR3, the full variable domain is DVKVTQSSRYLVKRTGEKVFLECVQDMDHENMFWYRQDPGLGLRLIYFSYDVKMKEKGDIPEGYSVSREKKERFSLILESASTNQTSMYLCASSLPPNSNQPQHFGDGTRLSIL.

This chain uses TRBV5-4 with TRBJ1-4; tentatively, D is TRBD1 (5 bases). The germline CDR1 and CDR2 sequences are SGHNT and YYREEE (reference sequence). The CDR3 length is 14 residues. Trimming took off 4 bases at V and 5 bases at J, with 12 bases between the two ends. CDR3 DNA sequence: TGTGCCAGCAGCGGGGGACTGTCGAATGAAAAACTGTTTTTT. It yields the protein CASSGGLSNEKLFF.